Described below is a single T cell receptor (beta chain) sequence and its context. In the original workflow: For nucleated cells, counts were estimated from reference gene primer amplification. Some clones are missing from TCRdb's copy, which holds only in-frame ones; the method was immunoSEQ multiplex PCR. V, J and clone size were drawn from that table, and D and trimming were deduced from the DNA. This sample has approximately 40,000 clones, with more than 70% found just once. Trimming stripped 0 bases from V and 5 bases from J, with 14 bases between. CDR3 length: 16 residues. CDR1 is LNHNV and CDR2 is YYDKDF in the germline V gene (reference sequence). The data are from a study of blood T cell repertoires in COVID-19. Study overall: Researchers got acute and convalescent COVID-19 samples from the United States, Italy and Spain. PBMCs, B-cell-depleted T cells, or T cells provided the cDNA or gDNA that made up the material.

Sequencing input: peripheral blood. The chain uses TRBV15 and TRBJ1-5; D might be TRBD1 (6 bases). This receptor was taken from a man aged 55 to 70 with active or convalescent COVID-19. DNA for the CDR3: TGTGCCACCAGCAGAGAAGGCAGGGGATATGATCAGCCCCAGCATTTT. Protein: CATSREGRGYDQPQHF.